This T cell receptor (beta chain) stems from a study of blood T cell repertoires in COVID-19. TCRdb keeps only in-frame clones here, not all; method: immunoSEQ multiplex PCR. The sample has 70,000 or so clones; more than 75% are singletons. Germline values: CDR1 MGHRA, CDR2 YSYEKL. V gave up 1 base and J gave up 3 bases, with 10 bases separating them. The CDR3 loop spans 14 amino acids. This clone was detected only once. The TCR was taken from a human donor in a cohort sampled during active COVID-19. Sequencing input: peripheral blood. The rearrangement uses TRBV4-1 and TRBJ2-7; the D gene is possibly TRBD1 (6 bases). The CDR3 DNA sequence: TGCGCCAGCAGCCAAGTGGACAGACGCTACGAGCAGTACTTC. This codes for CASSQVDRRYEQYF.